Listed here are 30 T cell receptor beta chains from one sample, sequenced in a study of glioma-infiltrating T cells after dendritic cell vaccination. Produced via immunoSEQ multiplex PCR; TCRdb's table is partial and in-frame only. The table shows about 92,000 clones, with over 75% occurring only once. The starting material was blood, obtained before dendritic cell vaccination. The receptors derive from a human donor with glioblastoma.

The J gene is TRBJ2-1, the V gene TRBV28; 7 nucleotides match TRBD2. The CDR3 has 17 residues. Germline V lookup: CDR1 MDHEN, CDR2 SYDVKM. V lost 5 bases and J lost 8; bases outside the gene matches: 18. The CDR3 nucleotides are TGTGCCAGCAGTCCCTTCGCAGCGGGAATGACTGCAGATGAGCAGTTCTTC. Protein product: CASSPFAAGMTADEQFF. Full variable domain (rest looked up from reference TRBV28 and TRBJ2-1): DVKVTQSSRYLVKRTGEKVFLECVQDMDHENMFWYRQDPGLGLRLIYFSYDVKMKEKGDIPEGYSVSREKKERFSLILESASTNQTSMYLCASSPFAAGMTADEQFFGPGTRLTVL.

V and J are TRBV14 and TRBJ2-1, with 11 bases identical to TRBD2. The V gene end was trimmed by 2 bases and the J gene end by 1 base; junction bases not matched to a gene: 10. The CDR3 sequence is 19 residues long. Germline V gene lookup returns CDR1 SGHDN and CDR2 FVKESK. The CDR3 DNA reads as TGTGCCAGCAGCCAAAATTCCCCGGGACTAGCGGTATCCTACAATGAGCAGTTCTTC. Protein: CASSQNSPGLAVSYNEQFF.

The chain combines TRBV29-1 with TRBJ1-5; D call uncertain. This CDR3 contains 12 residues. CDR1 and CDR2 from the germline V gene are SQVTM and ANQGSEA. V lost 6 bases, J lost 0 bases, and 6 bases lay in between. CDR3 sequence: CSVGYSNQPQHF. The CDR3 region has the DNA TGCAGCGTCGGTTATAGCAATCAGCCCCAGCATTTT.

The chain combines TRBV21-1 with TRBJ2-7; TRBD1 was called by the table and not checked on the DNA. TRBV21-1 is listed as a pseudogene. The CDR3 has 16 amino acids. CDR3 DNA: TGTGCCAGCAGCAAAGCGCGGATCAGGGGCCCTCGGGAGCAGTACTTC. It is translated as CASSKARIRGPREQYF.

The V and J genes are TRBV5-4 and TRBJ1-4, with a possible D match to TRBD1 (6 bases). Trimming took 4 bases from V and 7 from J, leaving 17 bases between them. Germline CDR1 is SGHNT and CDR2 is YYREEE (reference sequence). This CDR3 contains 15 residues. CDR3 residues: CASSRDRTEAEKLFF. The CDR3 nucleotides are TGTGCCAGCAGCCGCGACAGGACAGAGGCTGAAAAACTGTTTTTT.

This sequence joins TRBV12-5 and TRBJ1-2, with 7 bases that match TRBD1. The CDR3 sequence is 14 residues long. V shed 1 base, J shed 9 bases, and the junction held 8 bases outside the gene matches. CDR1 and CDR2 (germline): LGHNT, FRNRAP. The CDR3: CASGLETSTGSYTF. Here the CDR3 DNA reads TGTGCTAGTGGTTTGGAGACCTCGACAGGGAGCTACACCTTC.

The CDR3 nucleotides read TGTGCCAGCAGCTTAGGCCAGGGGGCGCAGGGTGAAGCTTTCTTT. Its translation is CASSLGQGAQGEAFF. This chain connects TRBV7-2 to TRBJ1-1, with 8 bases fitting TRBD1. Germline-derived CDR1 and CDR2 are SGHTA and FQGNSA. The CDR3 has 15 residues. The J segment lost 7 bases and the V segment lost 1 base, leaving 8 bases of the junction unmatched.

Here the CDR3 DNA reads TGTGCCTGGAGTAACGGTATTGGCTACACCTTC. This sequence encodes CAWSNGIGYTF. This chain links TRBV30 with TRBJ1-2, with D unresolved. The V gene lost 2 bases and the J gene lost 7 bases, with 8 bases spanning the gap. CDR1 and CDR2 from the germline V gene are GTSNPN and SVGIG (reference sequence). This CDR3 has 11 amino acids.

The V call is TRBV19, the J call TRBJ2-7; D call uncertain. CDR1 is LNHDA and CDR2 is SQIVND in the germline V gene (reference sequence). V was clipped by 8 bases and J by 0 bases, with 5 bases between them. CDR3 size: 11 residues. In DNA, the CDR3 is TGTGCCAGTCGGGTCTCCTACGAGCAGTACTTC. Translated, it gives CASRVSYEQYF. Based on the CDR3 plus reference TRBV19 and TRBJ2-7, the full variable domain is DGGITQSPKYLFRKEGQNVTLSCEQNLNHDAMYWYRQDPGQGLRLIYYSQIVNDFQKGDIAEGYSVSREKKESFPLTVTSAQKNPTAFYLCASRVSYEQYFGPGTRLTVT.

V and J are TRBV6-5 and TRBJ1-5, with D unclear. V lost 0 bases and J lost 5, with 8 bases in between. The CDR3 extends over 14 amino acids. Per the germline V gene, CDR1 is MNHEY and CDR2 is SVGAGI. CDR3 DNA: TGTGCCAGCAGTTACTCGCATGTAGATCAGCCCCAGCATTTT. Translation gives CASSYSHVDQPQHF.

This chain connects TRBV7-8 to TRBJ2-5, with a tentative D call TRBD2 (5 bases). The germline gives CDR1 SGHVS, CDR2 FQNEAQ. Between the trimmed V and J ends, which lost 5 bases and 2 bases, there was a span of 12 bases. This CDR3 contains 14 residues. CDR3 protein: CASSIYGVQETQYF. The DNA of the CDR3 is TGTGCCAGCAGCATATACGGGGTACAAGAGACCCAGTACTTC.

The chain combines TRBV5-1 with TRBJ1-2; TRBD1 agrees at 7 bases. Germline-derived CDR1 and CDR2 are SGHRS and YFSETQ. The CDR3 sequence is 15 residues long. J gave up 3 bases and V 2 bases, and 7 bases lay outside the gene matches. The CDR3 bases are TGCGCCAGCAGCTTAGAGACAGGGATGGACTATGGCTACACCTTC. Its protein is CASSLETGMDYGYTF.

The chain uses TRBV5-1 and TRBJ1-1; TRBD1 is a possible D gene (5 bases). The CDR3 runs to 16 residues. In germline, CDR1 is SGHRS, CDR2 YFSETQ. V was clipped by 0 bases and J by 2 bases, with 14 bases between them. The DNA of the CDR3 is TGCGCCAGCAGCTTGGTCGGGGGGGTTACTAACACTGAAGCTTTCTTT. The encoded protein is CASSLVGGVTNTEAFF. Full variable domain (rest looked up from reference TRBV5-1 and TRBJ1-1): KAGVTQTPRYLIKTRGQQVTLSCSPISGHRSVSWYQQTPGQGLQFLFEYFSETQRNKGNFPGRFSGRQFSNSRSEMNVSTLELGDSALYLCASSLVGGVTNTEAFFGQGTRLTVV.

The CDR3 DNA follows: TGTGCCAGCAGCGCCGGGACTAGCTTAGATCAGTACTTC. Translating gives CASSAGTSLDQYF. The V gene is TRBV7-8, the J gene TRBJ2-5; 9 nucleotides line up with TRBD2. Trimming removed 5 bases from V and 11 bases from J; junction bases left unmatched: 9. The CDR3 runs 13 residues. The germline CDR1 and CDR2 sequences are SGHVS and FQNEAQ.

The J gene is TRBJ1-5, the V gene TRBV2; tentatively, D is TRBD1 (5 bases). CDR1 and CDR2 from the germline V gene are SNHLY and FYNNEI. The V gene lost 8 bases and the J gene lost 0 bases, with 14 bases spanning the gap. CDR3 length equals 15 residues. This CDR3 reads CASQINGGSNQPQHF. The DNA for the CDR3 is TGTGCCAGCCAGATTAACGGGGGTAGCAATCAGCCCCAGCATTTT.

J is TRBJ1-1 and V is TRBV5-4; TRBD1 aligns across 7 bases. J was trimmed by 3 bases and V by 0 bases; bases with no gene match: 11. This CDR3 is built from 17 residues. In germline, CDR1 is SGHNT, CDR2 YYREEE (reference sequence). The CDR3 protein is CASSLAEQGLGDTEAFF. The CDR3 DNA reads TGTGCCAGCAGCTTGGCCGAACAGGGGTTAGGAGACACTGAAGCTTTCTTT.

The rearrangement uses TRBV6-1 and TRBJ2-1, with D hard to call. This CDR3 is built from 15 residues. Trimming removed 6 bases at V and 0 bases at J, with 12 bases between. The germline gives CDR1 MNHNS, CDR2 SASEGT. This CDR3 reads CASSASPGSYNEQFF. Here the CDR3 DNA reads TGTGCCAGCAGCGCTTCTCCGGGCTCCTACAATGAGCAGTTCTTC.

The rearrangement joins TRBV7-9 to TRBJ1-2, with 9 bases identical to TRBD1. In germline, CDR1 is SEHNR, CDR2 FQNEAQ (reference sequence). This CDR3 has 16 amino acids. Unmatched junction bases numbered 11, after V lost 5 bases and J lost 4 bases. The CDR3, as DNA: TGTGCCAGCAGCCTAGGACCGGGACAGGGTATCTATGGCTACACCTTC. Amino acid sequence: CASSLGPGQGIYGYTF.

The chain links TRBV27 to TRBJ2-2, with TRBD2 identical over 9 bases. Germline CDR1 reads MNHEY; CDR2 reads SMNVEV (reference sequence). The CDR3 sequence is 15 residues long. The junction had 3 bases not matched to a gene; V was cut back by 3 bases and J by 4 bases. CDR3 in DNA: TGTGCCAGCAGTTTTAGCGGGAGTATCACCGGGGAGCTGTTTTTT. This sequence encodes CASSFSGSITGELFF.

This rearrangement joins TRBV4-1 to TRBJ2-7; 8 bases agree with TRBD2. The CDR3 contains 17 residues. Per germline, CDR1 MGHRA and CDR2 YSYEKL. V trimming: 1 base; J trimming: 4 bases; junction bases outside the gene matches: 12. The CDR3: CASSQGLRQRENYEQYF. The DNA of the CDR3 is TGCGCCAGCAGCCAAGGCCTAAGGCAGCGGGAGAATTACGAGCAGTACTTC.

This chain uses TRBV13 with TRBJ2-7; 9 nucleotides line up with TRBD1. The CDR3 is 16 amino acids. Germline CDR1 reads PRHDT; CDR2 reads FYEKMQ (reference sequence). J lost 3 bases, V lost 4 bases, and 10 bases had no gene match. DNA of the CDR3: TGTGCCAGCAGCTCCCGTGACAGGGGGTTATTCTACGAGCAGTACTTC. Protein sequence: CASSSRDRGLFYEQYF.

The V call is TRBV5-6, the J call TRBJ1-2, with 8 nucleotides matching TRBD1. V gave up 2 bases and J gave up 4 bases; unmatched junction bases: 13. CDR1 SGHDT and CDR2 YYEEEE come from the germline V gene. This CDR3 is 17 amino acids long. CDR3 coding DNA: TGTGCCAGCAGCTTTCAGGGGGCCAACCGAGCTGGCTATGGCTACACCTTC. It codes for CASSFQGANRAGYGYTF.

The chain combines TRBV11-2 with TRBJ2-7; 7 nucleotides line up with TRBD1. The germline CDR1 and CDR2 sequences are SGHAT and FQNNGV. The CDR3 sequence is 15 residues long. V was pared by 5 bases and J by 5 bases, with 12 bases of the junction left unmatched. The CDR3 bases are TGTGCCAGCAGCCCGACAACAGGGGTTCCGGACGAGCAGTACTTC. It is translated as CASSPTTGVPDEQYF.

The chain has TRBV4-1 and TRBJ2-1; 9 nucleotides line up with TRBD2. V was pared by 4 bases and J by 4 bases, with 2 bases of the junction left unmatched. CDR1 is MGHRA, CDR2 YSYEKL, per germline. The CDR3 loop spans 14 amino acids. The CDR3 DNA sequence: TGCGCCAGCAGCCCTCTAGCGGGGTACAATGAGCAGTTCTTC. Protein product: CASSPLAGYNEQFF.

V and J are TRBV27 and TRBJ2-7; D may be TRBD2 (6 bases). This CDR3 spans 16 amino acids. CDR1 MNHEY and CDR2 SMNVEV come from the germline V gene (reference sequence). The V end lost 7 bases, the J end lost 0 bases, and 19 bases lay between the germline ends. The CDR3 region is CASTPLGLPSSYEQYF. CDR3 in DNA: TGTGCCAGCACCCCTTTGGGACTTCCCAGCTCCTACGAGCAGTACTTC.

This clone was seen only a few times. As DNA, the CDR3 is TGTGCCAGCAGTTTGTTACCGGGGAGCAATCAGCCCCAGCATTTT. This gives the protein CASSLLPGSNQPQHF. The rearrangement joins TRBV6-8 to TRBJ1-5; D gene ambiguous. V was cut by 4 bases and J by 1 base, with 11 bases left in between. The CDR3 has 15 amino acids. In germline, CDR1 is MNHGY, CDR2 SAAAGT.

This chain joins TRBV10-3 and TRBJ1-1; D gene uncertain. CDR1 is ENHRY, CDR2 SYGVKD, per germline. With 7 bases removed from V and 1 base from J, the gap between germline ends came to 10 bases. CDR3 length equals 13 residues. The CDR3 bases are TGTGCCATCACGTATACAGAGAACACTGAAGCTTTCTTT. This translates into CAITYTENTEAFF.

The rearrangement uses TRBV5-4 and TRBJ2-4; TRBD1 is a possible D gene (7 bases). Trimming took off 4 bases at V and 0 bases at J, with 14 bases between the two ends. The germline CDR1 and CDR2 sequences are SGHNT and YYREEE (reference sequence). This CDR3 spans 16 amino acids. CDR3 loop: CASSGGTVLAKNIQYF. CDR3 DNA: TGTGCCAGCAGCGGGGGGACAGTACTAGCCAAAAACATTCAGTACTTC.

DNA for the CDR3: TGTGCCAGCAGCACGGAGGGGCTACCGTACAATGAGCAGTTCTTC. Protein product: CASSTEGLPYNEQFF. This chain connects TRBV9 to TRBJ2-1, with D tentatively TRBD2 (6 bases). V shed 4 bases and J shed 4 bases, with 15 bases lying between them. CDR1 and CDR2 from the germline V gene are SGDLS and YYNGEE. This CDR3 is built from 15 residues.

The J gene is TRBJ2-7, the V gene TRBV5-6; 7 bases agree with TRBD2. V was clipped by 2 bases and J by 6 bases; unmatched bases: 14. The V gene's germline CDR1 is SGHDT and CDR2 YYEEEE. This CDR3 contains 16 residues. The CDR3 spells CASSFRSGGSHSEQYF. CDR3 in DNA: TGTGCCAGCAGCTTCCGCTCGGGAGGCAGCCATTCCGAGCAGTACTTC.